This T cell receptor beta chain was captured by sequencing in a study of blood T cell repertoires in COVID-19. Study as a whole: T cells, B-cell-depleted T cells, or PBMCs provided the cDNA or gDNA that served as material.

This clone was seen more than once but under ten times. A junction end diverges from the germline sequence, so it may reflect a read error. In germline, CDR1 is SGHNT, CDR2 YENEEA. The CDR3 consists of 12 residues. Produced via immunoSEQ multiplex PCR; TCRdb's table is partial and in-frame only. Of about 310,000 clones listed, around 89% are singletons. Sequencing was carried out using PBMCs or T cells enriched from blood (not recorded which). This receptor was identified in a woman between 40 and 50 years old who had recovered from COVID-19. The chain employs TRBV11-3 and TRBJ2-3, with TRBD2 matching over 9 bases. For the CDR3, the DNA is TGTGCCAGCAGCTTAGAAGGGACTAGCAAACTTTTT. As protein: CASSLEGTSKLF.